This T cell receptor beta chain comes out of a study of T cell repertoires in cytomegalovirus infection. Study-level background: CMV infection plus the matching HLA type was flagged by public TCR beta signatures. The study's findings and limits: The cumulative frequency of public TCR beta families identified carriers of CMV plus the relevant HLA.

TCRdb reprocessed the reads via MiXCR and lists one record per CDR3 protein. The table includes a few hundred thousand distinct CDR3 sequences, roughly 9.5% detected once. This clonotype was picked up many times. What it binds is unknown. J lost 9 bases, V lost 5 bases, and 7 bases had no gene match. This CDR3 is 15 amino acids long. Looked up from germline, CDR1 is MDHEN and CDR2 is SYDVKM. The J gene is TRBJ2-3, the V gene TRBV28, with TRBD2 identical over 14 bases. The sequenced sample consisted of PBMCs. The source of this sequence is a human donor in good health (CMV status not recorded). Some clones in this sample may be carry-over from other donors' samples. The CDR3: CASSLRLAGGDTQYF. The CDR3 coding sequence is TGTGCCAGCAGTCTCAGACTAGCGGGAGGGGACACGCAGTATTTT.